This entry lists 9 T cell receptor beta chains sequenced from one sample in a study of shared clonotypes between healthy human individuals. Sequenced by immunoSEQ multiplex PCR; TCRdb stores in-frame clones only, minus some. This table has more than 2 million clones, roughly 95% appearing once. Sequences were obtained from naive CD4+ T cells sorted from blood. Sample subset: CD45RA+ positively selected. The source of these receptors is a man between 18 and 35 years old in good health.

The genes are TRBV5-1 and TRBJ2-1; tentatively, D is TRBD1 (7 bases). Between the trimmed V and J ends, which lost 5 bases and 6 bases, there was a span of 15 bases. In germline, CDR1 is SGHRS, CDR2 YFSETQ. The CDR3 contains 14 residues. The CDR3, as DNA: TGCGCCAGCAGGGAGGGGGCGCTCAGCAATGAGCAGTTCTTC. As protein: CASREGALSNEQFF.

In the case of this clone: The sample contains more than one DNA sequence encoding this CDR3. The chain joins TRBV6-1 to TRBJ2-6; no clear D gene. This CDR3 region has 13 residues. Looked up from germline, CDR1 is MNHNS and CDR2 is SASEGT. The germline V and J ends were trimmed by 5 bases and 1 base, with 3 bases remaining between them. This CDR3 is CASSTSGANVLTF. For the CDR3, the DNA is TGTGCCAGCAGTACATCTGGGGCCAACGTCCTGACTTTC.

This rearrangement joins TRBV10-2 to TRBJ2-7; D is uncertain. The germline CDR1 and CDR2 sequences are WSHSY and SAAADI. Trimming stripped 6 bases from V and 0 bases from J, with 12 bases between. There are 14 residues in the CDR3. The DNA of the CDR3 is TGCGCCAGCAGGGATTGGGCAGGCTCCTACGAGCAGTACTTC. It yields the protein CASRDWAGSYEQYF.

This chain links TRBV5-1 with TRBJ2-5, with 12 nucleotides matching TRBD2. Unmatched junction bases numbered 5, after V lost 3 bases and J lost 2 bases. This CDR3 has 16 residues. Looked up from germline, CDR1 is SGHRS and CDR2 is YFSETQ. The CDR3 region has the DNA TGCGCCAGCAGCTCCCGACTAGCGGGAGATCAAGAGACCCAGTACTTC. This gives the protein CASSSRLAGDQETQYF.

This sequence joins TRBV30 and TRBJ2-2, with TRBD2 identical over 10 bases. Looked up from germline, CDR1 is GTSNPN and CDR2 is SVGIG (reference sequence). The CDR3 contains 15 residues. Trimming took 2 bases from V and 4 from J; bases not matched to a gene: 4. CDR3 protein: CAWSLGLASTGELFF. The CDR3 DNA reads TGTGCCTGGAGTTTGGGACTAGCGAGCACCGGGGAGCTGTTTTTT.

Regarding this clone: Within the sample, other DNA sequences also encode this same CDR3. The chain uses TRBV30 and TRBJ1-5; D perhaps matches TRBD1 (6 bases). With 5 bases removed from V and 4 bases from J, the gap between germline ends came to 12 bases. Germline V gene sequence: CDR1 GTSNPN, CDR2 SVGIG (reference sequence). The CDR3 is 13 residues long. The CDR3 sequence: CAWEQGLNQPQHF. The CDR3 nucleotides are TGTGCCTGGGAACAGGGTTTGAATCAGCCCCAGCATTTT.

The rearrangement links TRBV11-3 to TRBJ1-1; possible D gene TRBD1, 5 bases. This CDR3 comprises 18 residues. V was shortened by 3 bases and J by 7 bases, with 27 bases between the two germline ends. CDR1 SGHNT and CDR2 YENEEA come from the germline V gene. The CDR3 DNA is TGTGCCAGCAGCTTGGGAGATAAGGGGCCGCGACATTGTGGTGAAGCTTTCTTT. Translating it yields CASSLGDKGPRHCGEAFF.

The table lists this clone with many counts. The chain uses TRBV7-9 and TRBJ2-1; weak D call: TRBD1 (6 bases). Trimming removed 5 bases from V and 5 bases from J, with 10 bases in between. The CDR3 has 13 residues. Germline CDR1 and CDR2: SEHNR and FQNEAQ (reference sequence). The CDR3 loop is CASSRGQHNEQFF. The CDR3 coding sequence is TGTGCCAGCAGCAGAGGACAGCACAATGAGCAGTTCTTC. Variable domain in full (rest from reference TRBV7-9 and TRBJ2-1): DTGVSQNPRHKITKRGQNVTFRCDPISEHNRLYWYRQTLGQGPEFLTYFQNEAQLEKSRLLSDRFSAERPKGSFSTLEIQRTEQGDSAMYLCASSRGQHNEQFFGPGTRLTVL.

The V call is TRBV10-3, the J call TRBJ2-3, with 10 nucleotides matching TRBD2. The length of the CDR3 is 18 residues. Germline trimming cut 0 bases from V and 6 bases from J; bases unmatched to any gene: 12. Germline loops: CDR1 ENHRY, CDR2 SYGVKD. CDR3 nucleotides: TGTGCCATCAGTGAGTCGAGGACTAGCGGAGGGGCCCCGGATACGCAGTATTTT. Encoded protein: CAISESRTSGGAPDTQYF.